This TCR beta chain was recorded in a study of T cell repertoires in cytomegalovirus infection. Overall study context: Both CMV infection and a matching HLA type were indicated by public TCR beta signatures. General study findings and limits: HLA-C-restricted CMV-specific TCR beta clonotypes were dominant in the ex vivo response. Identification of carriers of CMV plus the relevant HLA was achieved through cumulative public TCR beta family frequency.

A remark on this clonotype: What it recognizes is unknown.

MiXCR, run by TCRdb on the reads, gives a single entry per CDR3 protein. The data hold 300,000 to 400,000 distinct CDR3 sequences, with 15% to 20% observed a single time. Germline loops: CDR1 MDHEN, CDR2 SYDVKM. Germline trimming cut 2 bases from V and 4 bases from J; bases unmatched to any gene: 11. This CDR3 region has 17 residues. This receptor was identified in a human donor in good health (CMV status not recorded). Some clones in this sample may be carry-over from other donors' samples. Sample: PBMCs. The chain uses TRBV28 and TRBJ2-3; TRBD2 aligns across 8 bases. CDR3 in amino acids: CASSLISWREVADTQYF. The CDR3 nucleotides read TGTGCCAGCAGTTTAATCTCCTGGCGGGAGGTCGCAGATACGCAGTATTTT.